A few counts support the clone carrying this T cell receptor (beta chain). No antigen is known for it. The sample is drawn from a study of regulatory T cells in long-lasting Graves disease. Findings and limits, study-wide: Rather than thyroid tissue, only peripheral blood underwent study. Persistent patients shared more public clonotypes (around 3,000) than new patients (more than 900).

V trimming: 5 bases; J trimming: 0 bases; junction bases outside the gene matches: 2. The CDR3 contains 14 residues. CDR1 DFQATT and CDR2 SNEGSKA come from the germline V gene (reference sequence). Indicated time point: newly diagnosed GD, antithyroid drugs for less than 3 months. There was RNA extracted from PBMCs, and the TCR library was made from it. Building of the TCR beta libraries involved iRepertoire HTBI primers and Arm-PCR of CDR3 regions. TCRdb redid the calling of the multiplex PCR reads with MiXCR, one entry per CDR3 protein. Among about 610,000 distinct CDR3 sequences listed, about 15% were seen once. The same data also went into a second study, on T cells in Graves' hyperthyroidism and ophthalmopathy.

This chain uses TRBV20-1 with TRBJ2-7; 12 bases agree with TRBD2. This sample comprised peripheral blood mononuclear cells (PBMCs), obtained at new diagnosis, from a patient treated with antithyroid drugs. The source of this sequence is a man younger than 35 with Graves disease. CDR3 coding DNA: TGCAGTGCTGGACTAGCGGGAATCTCCTACGAGCAGTACTTC. This encodes CSAGLAGISYEQYF.